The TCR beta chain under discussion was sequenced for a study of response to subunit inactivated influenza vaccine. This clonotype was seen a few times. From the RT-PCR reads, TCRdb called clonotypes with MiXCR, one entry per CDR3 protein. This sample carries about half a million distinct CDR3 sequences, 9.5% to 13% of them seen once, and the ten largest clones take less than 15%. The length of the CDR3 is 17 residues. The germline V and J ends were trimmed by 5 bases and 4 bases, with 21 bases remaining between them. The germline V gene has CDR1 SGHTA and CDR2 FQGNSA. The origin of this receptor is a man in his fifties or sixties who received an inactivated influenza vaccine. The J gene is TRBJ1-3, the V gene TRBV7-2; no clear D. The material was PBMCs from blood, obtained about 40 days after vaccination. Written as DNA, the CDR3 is TGTGCCAGCAGCCCCACCTTCCTTTCGAACTCGGGAAACACCATATATTTT. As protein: CASSPTFLSNSGNTIYF. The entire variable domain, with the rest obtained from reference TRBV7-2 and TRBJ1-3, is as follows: GAGVSQSPSNKVTEKGKDVELRCDPISGHTALYWYRQSLGQGLEFLIYFQGNSAPDKSGLPSDRFSAERTGGSVSTLTIQRTQQEDSAVYLCASSPTFLSNSGNTIYFGEGSWLTVV.